The TCR beta chain under discussion was sequenced for a study of technical replicates of blood from a handful of donors. CDR3 length: 12 amino acids. The V and J ends lost 6 bases and 11 bases respectively, with 16 bases between them. Looked up from germline, CDR1 is MNHEY and CDR2 is SVGAGI. The assay was immunoSEQ multiplex PCR, and TCRdb's table has in-frame clones only and misses some. In the table there are about 81,000 clones, roughly four fifths of which are singletons. The sequencing sample was made of PBMCs. The chain carries TRBV6-5 and TRBJ1-1; no firm D call. The origin of this receptor is a human donor in good health. Some clones in this sample may be carry-over from other donors' samples. CDR3 residues: CASSPPVGEAFF. As DNA, the CDR3 is TGTGCCAGCAGCCCTCCTGTTGGTGAGGCTTTCTTT.